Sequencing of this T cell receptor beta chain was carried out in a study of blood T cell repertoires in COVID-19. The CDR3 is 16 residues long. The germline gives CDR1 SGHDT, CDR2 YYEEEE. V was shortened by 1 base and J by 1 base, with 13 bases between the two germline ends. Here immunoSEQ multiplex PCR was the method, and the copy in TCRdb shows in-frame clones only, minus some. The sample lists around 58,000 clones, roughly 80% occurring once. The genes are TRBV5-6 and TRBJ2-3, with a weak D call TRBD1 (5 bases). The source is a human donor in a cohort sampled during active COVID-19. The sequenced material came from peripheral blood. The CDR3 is CASSLSWGRGTDTQYF. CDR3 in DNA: TGTGCCAGCAGCTTGAGTTGGGGCCGGGGCACAGATACGCAGTATTTT.